This T cell receptor (beta chain) was captured in a study of cytomegalovirus exposure and HLA in healthy donors. Study-wide background: Unique TCR beta sequences numbering fewer than 130 million came from about 179 million T cells in an earlier analysis.

This clone has just a few counts. Its antigen is undetermined. General observations from the study: The study labeled more than 150 TCR beta chains cytomegalovirus-associated. As immune exposure information, only CMV serostatus was available.

The V end was cut by 5 bases, the J end by 7 bases, with 15 bases between. The germline V gene has CDR1 GTSNPN and CDR2 SVGIG (reference sequence). This CDR3 has 13 amino acids. In the PCR, 60 Vbeta and 13 Jbeta primers were used. Clones were read by immunoSEQ multiplex PCR, and TCRdb kept only the in-frame ones, dropping some. The repertoire holds around 180,000 clones, with 60% to 85% as singletons. Sequencing used PBMCs. J is TRBJ1-5 and V is TRBV30, with unresolved D. This receptor was obtained from a middle-aged woman in good health and CMV-seronegative. CDR3 sequence: CAWGHRLEQPQHF. The CDR3 DNA reads as TGTGCCTGGGGTCATAGGTTGGAGCAGCCCCAGCATTTT. The whole variable domain, remainder taken from reference TRBV30 and TRBJ1-5, is SQTIHQWPATLVQPVGSPLSLECTVEGTSNPNLYWYRQAAGRGLQLLFYSVGIGQISSEVPQNLSASRPQDRQFILSSKKLLLSDSGFYLCAWGHRLEQPQHFGDGTRLSIL.